A selection of T cell receptor beta chains follows, all from one sample in a study of Graves' ophthalmopathy and Graves' hyperthyroidism. TCRdb re-called the multiplex PCR reads through MiXCR, storing one row per CDR3 protein. The sample consists of about 620,000 distinct CDR3 sequences, 22% of them appearing once. The sample comprised peripheral blood. All receptors derive from a young woman with stable Graves' hyperthyroidism. Some clones in this sample may be carry-over from other donors' samples. CDR3s include the opening cysteine and the closing phenylalanine or tryptophan. A D gene is named only where the DNA matches it firmly. Clone size is stated in some rows and not others, as once, few, many or a class when expanded.

CDR3nt: TGTGCCAGCAGTGAACACCGGGACGGTACCTATGGCTACACCTTC
CDR3aa: CASSEHRDGTYGYTF
abundance: -
j_gene: TRBJ1-2
d_gene: -
v_gene: TRBV6-1

CDR3nt: TGCAGTGCTTCCCCGGGGGGGGTAGACCAGCCCCAGCATTTT
CDR3aa: CSASPGGVDQPQHF
abundance: -
j_gene: TRBJ1-5
d_gene: -
v_gene: TRBV20-1

CDR3nt: TGTGCCTGGAATGATGTAACTGAAGCTTTCTTT
CDR3aa: CAWNDVTEAFF
abundance: few
j_gene: TRBJ1-1
d_gene: -
v_gene: TRBV30

CDR3nt: TGTGCCATCAGTGGGGAGGGGGTTGGAGCTTTCTTT
CDR3aa: CAISGEGVGAFF
abundance: many
j_gene: TRBJ1-1
d_gene: -
v_gene: TRBV10-3

CDR3nt: TGTGCCAGCAGCCCACAGGGTAACTATGGCTACACCTTC
CDR3aa: CASSPQGNYGYTF
abundance: many
j_gene: TRBJ1-2
d_gene: -
v_gene: TRBV11-2

CDR3nt: TGCAGCGTTGGTCGCGCTAACTATGGCTACACCTTC
CDR3aa: CSVGRANYGYTF
abundance: -
j_gene: TRBJ1-2
d_gene: -
v_gene: TRBV29-1

CDR3nt: TGTGCCAGCAGTGGCCCTCCGGACAGGCCAACGAACACTGAAGCTTTCTTT
CDR3aa: CASSGPPDRPTNTEAFF
abundance: few
j_gene: TRBJ1-1
d_gene: TRBD1
v_gene: TRBV6-1

CDR3nt: TGTGCCAGCAGCCGGCCAGGAGAGAACACTGAAGCTTTCTTT
CDR3aa: CASSRPGENTEAFF
abundance: many
j_gene: TRBJ1-1
d_gene: -
v_gene: TRBV7-3

CDR3nt: TGCAGCGCCCTACCGACAGGGACCGACAGCAAAAACATTCAGTACTTC
CDR3aa: CSALPTGTDSKNIQYF
abundance: -
j_gene: TRBJ2-4
d_gene: TRBD1
v_gene: TRBV29-1

CDR3nt: TGCGCCAGCAGCTTCCCCGGACTAGCGGGACAAGAGGCCCAGTACTTC
CDR3aa: CASSFPGLAGQEAQYF
abundance: few
j_gene: TRBJ2-5
d_gene: TRBD2
v_gene: TRBV5-1

CDR3nt: TGTGCCATCACCCAGGGGGTGGGGCAGCCCCAGCATTTT
CDR3aa: CAITQGVGQPQHF
abundance: many
j_gene: TRBJ1-5
d_gene: TRBD1
v_gene: TRBV10-3

CDR3nt: TGTGCCAGCAGTTCAGTTCAGGGAAGGTTTGGCTACACCTTC
CDR3aa: CASSSVQGRFGYTF
abundance: many
j_gene: TRBJ1-2
d_gene: -
v_gene: TRBV6-5

CDR3nt: TGCAGTGCTAGGTCATGGGGGGCGAGTGACACCGGGGAGCTGTTTTTT
CDR3aa: CSARSWGASDTGELFF
abundance: -
j_gene: TRBJ2-2
d_gene: -
v_gene: TRBV20-1

CDR3nt: TGCGCCAGCAGCCAAGATGGGTGGGGGCCTCGGTCGTACGAGCAGTACTTC
CDR3aa: CASSQDGWGPRSYEQYF
abundance: -
j_gene: TRBJ2-7
d_gene: -
v_gene: TRBV4-1

CDR3nt: TGCGCCAGCAGCCAAGAGCGGGGACACTGGAGAACTGAAGCTTTCTTT
CDR3aa: CASSQERGHWRTEAFF
abundance: many
j_gene: TRBJ1-1
d_gene: -
v_gene: TRBV4-1

CDR3nt: TGTGCCAGCAGTCGGATAGGGGCGAACACTGAAGCTTTCTTT
CDR3aa: CASSRIGANTEAFF
abundance: many
j_gene: TRBJ1-1
d_gene: -
v_gene: TRBV9

CDR3nt: TGCAGTGCTAGAGATTACCCAGGGCGATCCTACGAGCAGTACTTC
CDR3aa: CSARDYPGRSYEQYF
abundance: many
j_gene: TRBJ2-7
d_gene: -
v_gene: TRBV20-1

CDR3nt: TGCAGTGCTAGAGATGGTGCGGTACAAGAGACCCAGTACTTC
CDR3aa: CSARDGAVQETQYF
abundance: -
j_gene: TRBJ2-5
d_gene: -
v_gene: TRBV20-1

CDR3nt: TGTGCCAGCTCGACGAGGGGGTGGCAGTACTTC
CDR3aa: CASSTRGWQYF
abundance: many
j_gene: TRBJ2-7
d_gene: -
v_gene: TRBV6-1

CDR3nt: TGTGCCAGCAGTGATTTAGACAGGGCGAAGGGCTACACCTTC
CDR3aa: CASSDLDRAKGYTF
abundance: -
j_gene: TRBJ1-2
d_gene: TRBD1
v_gene: TRBV6-1

CDR3nt: TGTGCCACCAGTGATTATGGGACAGGGATCACCGGGGAGCTGTTTTTT
CDR3aa: CATSDYGTGITGELFF
abundance: many
j_gene: TRBJ2-2
d_gene: TRBD1
v_gene: TRBV24-1

CDR3nt: TGTGCCAGCAGTTACCATTCAGACGAGCAGTACTTC
CDR3aa: CASSYHSDEQYF
abundance: -
j_gene: TRBJ2-7
d_gene: -
v_gene: TRBV6-5

CDR3nt: TGTGCCTGGGCAACAGGGGGTGGCTACACCTTC
CDR3aa: CAWATGGGYTF
abundance: few
j_gene: TRBJ1-2
d_gene: TRBD1
v_gene: TRBV30

CDR3nt: TGTGCCAGCAGGTTTAATTCACCCCTCCACTTT
CDR3aa: CASRFNSPLHF
abundance: -
j_gene: TRBJ1-6
d_gene: -
v_gene: TRBV6-2/TRBV6-3

CDR3nt: TGCGCCAGCAGCAAGGGGACGACAGGGGCCGAGACCCAGTACTTC
CDR3aa: CASSKGTTGAETQYF
abundance: many
j_gene: TRBJ2-5
d_gene: TRBD1
v_gene: TRBV5-1

CDR3nt: TGTGCCAGCAGTGTCCGGACAGGAGCAATTCATAGCAATCAGCCCCAGCATTTT
CDR3aa: CASSVRTGAIHSNQPQHF
abundance: -
j_gene: TRBJ1-5
d_gene: TRBD1
v_gene: TRBV6-1